This T cell receptor beta chain was sequenced in a study of shared clonotypes between healthy human individuals. Turning to the study itself: Donors, aged 18 to 49, were two women and three men.

As defined, naive CD8 cells were CD45RO-negative and positively selected for CCR7, with terminally differentiated effector memory CD45RA+ cells excluded. Profiling relied on immunoSEQ multiplex PCR, and the TCRdb table lists in-frame clones only, not all of them. This sample carries approximately 840,000 clones, about 97% of them seen once, and the ten largest clones take less than 0.25%. Germline V gene lookup returns CDR1 SNHLY and CDR2 FYNNEI. Trimming stripped 10 bases from V and 8 bases from J, with 14 bases between. The CDR3 covers 11 residues. This chain uses TRBV2 with TRBJ1-1; D remains unclear. Input material: naive CD8+ T cells sorted from blood. This receptor was taken from a man aged 25-40 years in good health. CDR3 sequence reads: CANRSPGEAFF. The DNA for the CDR3 is TGTGCCAACAGAAGCCCTGGGGAAGCTTTCTTT.